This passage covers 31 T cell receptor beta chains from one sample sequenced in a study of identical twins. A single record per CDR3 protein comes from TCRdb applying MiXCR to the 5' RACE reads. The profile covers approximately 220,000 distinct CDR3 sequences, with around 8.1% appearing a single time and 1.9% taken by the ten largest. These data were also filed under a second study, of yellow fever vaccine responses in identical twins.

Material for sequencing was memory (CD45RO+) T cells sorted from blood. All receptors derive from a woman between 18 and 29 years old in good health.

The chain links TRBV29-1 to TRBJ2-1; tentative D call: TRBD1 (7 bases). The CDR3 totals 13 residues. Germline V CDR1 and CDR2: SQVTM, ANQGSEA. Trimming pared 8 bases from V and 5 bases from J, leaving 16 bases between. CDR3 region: CSFRGDSDNEQFF. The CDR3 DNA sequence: TGCAGCTTTAGGGGGGACAGTGACAATGAGCAGTTCTTC.

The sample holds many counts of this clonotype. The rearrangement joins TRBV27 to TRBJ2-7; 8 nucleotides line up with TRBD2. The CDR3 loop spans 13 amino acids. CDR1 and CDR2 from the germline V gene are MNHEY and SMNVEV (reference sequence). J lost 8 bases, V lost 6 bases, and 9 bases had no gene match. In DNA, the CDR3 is TGTGCCAGCAGGGGGCCGGGACTAGAGAAGCAGTACTTC. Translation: CASRGPGLEKQYF.

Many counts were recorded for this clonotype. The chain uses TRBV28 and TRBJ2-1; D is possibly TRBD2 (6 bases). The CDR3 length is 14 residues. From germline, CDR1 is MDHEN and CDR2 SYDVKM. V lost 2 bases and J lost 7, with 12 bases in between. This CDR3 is CASSLGLGRNEQFF. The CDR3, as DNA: TGTGCCAGCAGTTTAGGGTTAGGGAGGAATGAGCAGTTCTTC.

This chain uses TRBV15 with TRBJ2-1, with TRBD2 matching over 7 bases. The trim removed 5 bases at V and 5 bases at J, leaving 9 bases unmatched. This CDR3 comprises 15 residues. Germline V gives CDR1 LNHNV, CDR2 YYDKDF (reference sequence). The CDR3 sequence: CATSRGDRRDNEQFF. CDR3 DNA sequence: TGTGCCACCAGCCGGGGGGACCGCCGCGACAATGAGCAGTTCTTC.

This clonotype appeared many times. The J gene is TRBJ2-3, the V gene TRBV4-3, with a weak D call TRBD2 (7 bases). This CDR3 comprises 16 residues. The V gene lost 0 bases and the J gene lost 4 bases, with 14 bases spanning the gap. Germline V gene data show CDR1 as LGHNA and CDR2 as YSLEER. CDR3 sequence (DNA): TGCGCCAGCAGCCAAGATGGCGGGGGCAGGTCAGATACGCAGTATTTT. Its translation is CASSQDGGGRSDTQYF.

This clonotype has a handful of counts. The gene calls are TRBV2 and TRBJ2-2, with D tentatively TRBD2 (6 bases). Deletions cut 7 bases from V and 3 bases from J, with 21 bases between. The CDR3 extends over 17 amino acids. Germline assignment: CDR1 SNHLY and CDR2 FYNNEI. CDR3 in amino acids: CASIMSGRRGDTGELFF. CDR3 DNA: TGTGCCAGCATTATGAGCGGGCGGCGGGGTGACACCGGGGAGCTGTTTTTT.

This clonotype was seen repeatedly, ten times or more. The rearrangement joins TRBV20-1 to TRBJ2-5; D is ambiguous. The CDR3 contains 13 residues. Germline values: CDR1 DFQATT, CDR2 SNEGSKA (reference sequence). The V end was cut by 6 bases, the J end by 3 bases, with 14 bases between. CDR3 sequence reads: CSAPLGTEETQYF. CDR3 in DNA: TGCAGTGCCCCTCTCGGAACAGAAGAGACCCAGTACTTC.

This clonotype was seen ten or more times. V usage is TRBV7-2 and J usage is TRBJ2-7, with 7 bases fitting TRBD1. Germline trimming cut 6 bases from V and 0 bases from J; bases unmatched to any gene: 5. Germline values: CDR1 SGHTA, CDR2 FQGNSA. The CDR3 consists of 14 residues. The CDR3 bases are TGTGCCAGCAGTTTTCAGGGGGACTCCTACGAGCAGTACTTC. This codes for CASSFQGDSYEQYF.

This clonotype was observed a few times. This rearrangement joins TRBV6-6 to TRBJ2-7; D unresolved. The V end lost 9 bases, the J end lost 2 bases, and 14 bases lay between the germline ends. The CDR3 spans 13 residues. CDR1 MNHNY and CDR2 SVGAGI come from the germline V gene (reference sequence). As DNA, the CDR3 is TGTGCCAGTGGAAAGTCCGGAGCCTACGAGCAGTACTTC. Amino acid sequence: CASGKSGAYEQYF.

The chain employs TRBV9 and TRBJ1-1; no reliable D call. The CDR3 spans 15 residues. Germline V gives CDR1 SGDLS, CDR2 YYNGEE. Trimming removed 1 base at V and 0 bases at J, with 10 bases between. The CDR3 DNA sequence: TGTGCCAGCAGCGTAAGGGCAGAAATGAACACTGAAGCTTTCTTT. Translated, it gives CASSVRAEMNTEAFF. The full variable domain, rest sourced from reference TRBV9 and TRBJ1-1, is DSGVTQTPKHLITATGQRVTLRCSPRSGDLSVYWYQQSLDQGLQFLIQYYNGEERAKGNILERFSAQQFPDLHSELNLSSLELGDSALYFCASSVRAEMNTEAFFGQGTRLTVV.

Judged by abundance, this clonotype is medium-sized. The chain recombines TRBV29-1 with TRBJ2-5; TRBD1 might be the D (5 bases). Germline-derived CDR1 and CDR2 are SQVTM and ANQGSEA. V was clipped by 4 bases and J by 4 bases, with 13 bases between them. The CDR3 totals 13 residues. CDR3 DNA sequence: TGCAGCGTTGTAAAGGGGTGGGGAGAGACCCAGTACTTC. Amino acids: CSVVKGWGETQYF.

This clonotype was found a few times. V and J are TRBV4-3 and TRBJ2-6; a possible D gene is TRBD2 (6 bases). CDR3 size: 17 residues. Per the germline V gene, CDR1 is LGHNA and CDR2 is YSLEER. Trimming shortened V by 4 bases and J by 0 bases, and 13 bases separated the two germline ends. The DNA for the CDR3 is TGCGCCAGCAGCCGCGGGGAACACCTCTCTGGGGCCAACGTCCTGACTTTC. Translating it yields CASSRGEHLSGANVLTF.

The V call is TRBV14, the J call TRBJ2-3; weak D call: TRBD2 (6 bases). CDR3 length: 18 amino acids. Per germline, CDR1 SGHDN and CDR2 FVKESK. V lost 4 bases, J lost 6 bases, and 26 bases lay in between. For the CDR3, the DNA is TGTGCCAGCAGCCGTCTCGCAGGCGGGACTCGCCCAGAGGATACGCAGTATTTT. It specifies CASSRLAGGTRPEDTQYF.

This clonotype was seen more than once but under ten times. CDR3 loop: CASSLYSGGWNTGELFF. The DNA for the CDR3 is TGTGCCAGCAGCTTATACAGCGGGGGGTGGAACACCGGGGAGCTGTTTTTT. The chain is built from TRBV7-9 and TRBJ2-2; TRBD2 matches 9 bases. V lost 2 bases to trimming and J lost 1 base; unmatched junction nucleotides: 5. The CDR3 consists of 17 residues. Germline V CDR1 and CDR2: SEHNR, FQNEAQ (reference sequence). Full variable domain (remainder filled in from reference TRBV7-9 and TRBJ2-2): DTGVSQNPRHKITKRGQNVTFRCDPISEHNRLYWYRQTLGQGPEFLTYFQNEAQLEKSRLLSDRFSAERPKGSFSTLEIQRTEQGDSAMYLCASSLYSGGWNTGELFFGEGSRLTVL.

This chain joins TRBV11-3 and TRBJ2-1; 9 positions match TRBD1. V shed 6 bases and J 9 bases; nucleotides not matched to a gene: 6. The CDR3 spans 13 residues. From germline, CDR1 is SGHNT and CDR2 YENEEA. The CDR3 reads CASRQGQGGEQFF. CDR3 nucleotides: TGTGCCAGCAGGCAGGGACAGGGAGGTGAGCAGTTCTTC.

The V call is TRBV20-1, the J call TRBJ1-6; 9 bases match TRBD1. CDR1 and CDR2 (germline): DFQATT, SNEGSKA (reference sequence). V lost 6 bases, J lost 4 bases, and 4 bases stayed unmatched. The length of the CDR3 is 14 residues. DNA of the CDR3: TGCAGTGCCTCGGACAGGGGATATAATTCACCCCTCCACTTT. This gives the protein CSASDRGYNSPLHF.

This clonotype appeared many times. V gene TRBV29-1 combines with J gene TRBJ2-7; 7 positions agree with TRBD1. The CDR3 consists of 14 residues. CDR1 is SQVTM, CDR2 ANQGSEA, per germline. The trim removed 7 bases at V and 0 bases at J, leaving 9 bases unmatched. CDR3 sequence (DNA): TGCAGCGCCCTTAGGACAGGAGGCTCCTACGAGCAGTACTTC. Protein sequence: CSALRTGGSYEQYF.

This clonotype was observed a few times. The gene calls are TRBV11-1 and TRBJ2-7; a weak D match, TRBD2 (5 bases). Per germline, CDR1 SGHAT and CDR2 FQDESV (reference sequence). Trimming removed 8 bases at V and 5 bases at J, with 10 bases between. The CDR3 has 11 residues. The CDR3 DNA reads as TGTGCCAGCGGGAGTTGGAACGAGCAGTACTTC. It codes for CASGSWNEQYF.

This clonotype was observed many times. CDR3 loop: CASSLKGNTEAFF. CDR3 bases: TGTGCCAGCAGCCTTAAGGGGAACACTGAAGCTTTCTTT. The rearrangement uses TRBV3-1 and TRBJ1-1, with D unclear. The germline V gene has CDR1 LGHDT and CDR2 YNNKEL (reference sequence). The CDR3 length is 13 residues. Trimming pared 4 bases from V and 1 base from J, leaving 7 bases between.

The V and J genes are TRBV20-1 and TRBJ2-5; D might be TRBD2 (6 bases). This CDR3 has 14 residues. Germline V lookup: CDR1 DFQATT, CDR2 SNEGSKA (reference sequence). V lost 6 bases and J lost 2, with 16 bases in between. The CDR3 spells CSALEIAGQETQYF. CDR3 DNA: TGCAGTGCCCTCGAGATCGCGGGGCAAGAGACCCAGTACTTC.

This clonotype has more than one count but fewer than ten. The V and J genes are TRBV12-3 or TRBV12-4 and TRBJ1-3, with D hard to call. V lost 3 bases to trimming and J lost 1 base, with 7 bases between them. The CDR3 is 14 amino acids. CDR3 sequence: CASSFSVSGNTIYF. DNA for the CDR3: TGTGCCAGCAGTTTTTCAGTGTCTGGAAACACCATATATTTT.

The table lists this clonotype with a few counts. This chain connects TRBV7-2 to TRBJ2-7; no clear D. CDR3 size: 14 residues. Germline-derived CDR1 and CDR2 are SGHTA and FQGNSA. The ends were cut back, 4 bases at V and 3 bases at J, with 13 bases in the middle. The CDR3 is CASSSDQNNYEQYF. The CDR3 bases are TGTGCCAGCAGCTCAGACCAAAACAACTACGAGCAGTACTTC.

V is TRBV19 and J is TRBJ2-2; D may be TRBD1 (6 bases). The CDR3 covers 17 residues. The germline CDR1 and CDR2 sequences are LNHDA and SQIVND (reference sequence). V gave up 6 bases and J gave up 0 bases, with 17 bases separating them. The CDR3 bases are TGTGCCAGTAGCCCCCAGGTGACAGGCCCGAACACCGGGGAGCTGTTTTTT. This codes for CASSPQVTGPNTGELFF.

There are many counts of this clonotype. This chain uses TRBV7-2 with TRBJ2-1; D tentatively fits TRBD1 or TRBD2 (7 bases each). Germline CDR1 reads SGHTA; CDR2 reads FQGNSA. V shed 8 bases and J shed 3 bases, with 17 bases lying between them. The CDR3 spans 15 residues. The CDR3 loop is CASHRGGGLYNEQFF. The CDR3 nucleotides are TGTGCCAGCCACAGGGGCGGGGGACTCTACAATGAGCAGTTCTTC.

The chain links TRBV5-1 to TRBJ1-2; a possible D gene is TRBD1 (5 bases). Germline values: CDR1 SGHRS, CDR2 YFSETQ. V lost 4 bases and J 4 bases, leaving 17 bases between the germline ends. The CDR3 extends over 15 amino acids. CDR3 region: CASSPLGGVGYGYTF. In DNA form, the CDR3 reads TGCGCCAGCAGCCCCCTTGGAGGGGTCGGCTATGGCTACACCTTC.

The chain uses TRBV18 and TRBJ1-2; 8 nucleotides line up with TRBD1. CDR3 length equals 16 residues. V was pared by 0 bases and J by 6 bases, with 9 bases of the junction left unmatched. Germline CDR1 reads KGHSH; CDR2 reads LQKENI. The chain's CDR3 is CASSPPWTGKVDGYTF. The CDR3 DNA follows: TGTGCCAGCTCACCACCATGGACAGGGAAGGTGGATGGCTACACCTTC.

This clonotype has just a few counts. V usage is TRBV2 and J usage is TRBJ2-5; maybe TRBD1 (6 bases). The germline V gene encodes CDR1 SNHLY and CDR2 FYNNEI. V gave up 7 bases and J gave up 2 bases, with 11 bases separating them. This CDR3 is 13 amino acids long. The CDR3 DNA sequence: TGTGCCAGCACCCGAGGACAGCAAGAGACCCAGTACTTC. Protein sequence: CASTRGQQETQYF.

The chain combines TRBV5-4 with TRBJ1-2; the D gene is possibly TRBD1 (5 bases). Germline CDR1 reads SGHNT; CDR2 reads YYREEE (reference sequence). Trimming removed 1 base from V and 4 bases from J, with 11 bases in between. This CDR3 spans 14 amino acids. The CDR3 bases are TGTGCCAGCAGCTTGAGGGGCGCGGGCTATGGCTACACCTTC. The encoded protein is CASSLRGAGYGYTF.

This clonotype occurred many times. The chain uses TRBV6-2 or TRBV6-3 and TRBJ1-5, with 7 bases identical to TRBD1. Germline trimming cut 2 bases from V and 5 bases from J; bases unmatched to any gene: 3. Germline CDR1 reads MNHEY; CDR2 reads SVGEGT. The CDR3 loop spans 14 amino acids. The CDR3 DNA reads TGTGCCAGCAGTTACGGGGACAGCTATCAGCCCCAGCATTTT. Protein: CASSYGDSYQPQHF.

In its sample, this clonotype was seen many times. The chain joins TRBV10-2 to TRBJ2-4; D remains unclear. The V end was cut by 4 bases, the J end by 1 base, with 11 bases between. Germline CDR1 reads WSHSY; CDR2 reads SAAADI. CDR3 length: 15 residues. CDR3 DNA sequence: TGCGCCAGCAGTGTTATAGACGGGGCCAAAAACATTCAGTACTTC. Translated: CASSVIDGAKNIQYF.

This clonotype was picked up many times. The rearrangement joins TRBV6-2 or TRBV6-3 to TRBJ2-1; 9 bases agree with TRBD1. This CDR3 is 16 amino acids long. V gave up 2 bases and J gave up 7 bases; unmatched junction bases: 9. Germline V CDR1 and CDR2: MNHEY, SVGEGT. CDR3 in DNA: TGTGCCAGCAGTTACAATTTGGGACAGGGTGTGAATGAGCAGTTCTTC. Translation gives CASSYNLGQGVNEQFF.